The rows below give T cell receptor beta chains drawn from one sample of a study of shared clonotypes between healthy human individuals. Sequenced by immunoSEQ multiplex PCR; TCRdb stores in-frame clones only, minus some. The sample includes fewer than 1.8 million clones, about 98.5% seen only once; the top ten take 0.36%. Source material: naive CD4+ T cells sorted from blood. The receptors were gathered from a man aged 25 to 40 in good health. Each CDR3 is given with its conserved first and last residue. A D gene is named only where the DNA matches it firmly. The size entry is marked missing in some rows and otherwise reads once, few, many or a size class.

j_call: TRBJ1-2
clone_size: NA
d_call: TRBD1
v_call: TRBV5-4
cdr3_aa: CASWHGDSPYGYTF
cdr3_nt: TGTGCCAGCTGGCATGGGGACAGTCCCTATGGCTACACCTTC

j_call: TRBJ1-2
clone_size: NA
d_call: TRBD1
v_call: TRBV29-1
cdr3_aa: CSVAHGTGYGYTF
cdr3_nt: TGCAGCGTCGCACACGGGACAGGCTATGGCTACACCTTC

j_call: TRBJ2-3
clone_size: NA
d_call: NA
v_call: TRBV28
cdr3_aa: CASSPRQASTDTQYF
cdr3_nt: TGTGCCAGCAGTCCCCGACAGGCTAGCACAGATACGCAGTATTTT

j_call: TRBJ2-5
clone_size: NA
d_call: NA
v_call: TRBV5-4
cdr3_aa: CASSLNAHRGRGGETQYF
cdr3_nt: TGTGCCAGCAGCCTGAATGCCCACAGGGGGAGGGGTGGAGAGACCCAGTACTTC

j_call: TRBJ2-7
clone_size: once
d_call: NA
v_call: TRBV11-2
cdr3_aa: CASSPGGRSTYEQYF
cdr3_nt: TGTGCCAGCAGCCCCGGGGGCAGGTCAACCTACGAGCAGTACTTC

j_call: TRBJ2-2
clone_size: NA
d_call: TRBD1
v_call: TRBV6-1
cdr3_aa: CASSDRTGVDTGELFF
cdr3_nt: TGTGCCAGCAGTGATCGGACAGGGGTTGATACCGGGGAGCTGTTTTTT

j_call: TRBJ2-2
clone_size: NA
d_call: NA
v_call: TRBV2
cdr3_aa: CASSDRAVTGELFF
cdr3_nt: TGTGCCAGCAGTGACAGGGCGGTCACCGGGGAGCTGTTTTTT

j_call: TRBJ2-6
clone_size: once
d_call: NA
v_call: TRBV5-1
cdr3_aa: CASSLYPSTPRGVGSSGANVLTF
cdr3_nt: TGCGCCAGCAGCTTGTACCCCTCAACCCCCAGGGGGGTTGGTTCATCTGGGGCCAACGTCCTGACTTTC

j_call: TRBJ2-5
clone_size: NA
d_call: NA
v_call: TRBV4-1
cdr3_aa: CASSQDDRQTQYF
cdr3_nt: TGCGCCAGCAGCCAAGATGACAGGCAGACCCAGTACTTC

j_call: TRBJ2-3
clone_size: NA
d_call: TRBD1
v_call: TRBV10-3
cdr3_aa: CAISELRGQSTDTQYF
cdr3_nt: TGTGCCATCAGTGAATTGAGGGGGCAAAGCACAGATACGCAGTATTTT

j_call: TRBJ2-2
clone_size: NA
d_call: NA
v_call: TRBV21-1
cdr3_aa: CASSIETRGRELFF
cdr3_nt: TGTGCCAGCAGCATCGAGACAAGGGGGAGGGAGCTGTTTTTT

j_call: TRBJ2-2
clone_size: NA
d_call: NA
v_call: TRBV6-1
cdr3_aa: CASVTLGYTGELFF
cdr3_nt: TGTGCCAGCGTGACCTTGGGTTACACCGGGGAGCTGTTTTTT

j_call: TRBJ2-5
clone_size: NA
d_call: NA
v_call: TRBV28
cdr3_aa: CASGTYQETQYF
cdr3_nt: TGTGCCTCTGGGACGTACCAAGAGACCCAGTACTTC

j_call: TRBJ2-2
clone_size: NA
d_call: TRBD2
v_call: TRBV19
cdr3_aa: CASRGGLAPAGELFF
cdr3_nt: TGTGCCAGTAGGGGGGGACTAGCCCCCGCCGGGGAGCTGTTTTTT

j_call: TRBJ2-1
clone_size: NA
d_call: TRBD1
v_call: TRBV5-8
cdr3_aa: CASSLKGQGKSYNEQFF
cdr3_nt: TGTGCCAGCAGCTTGAAGGGACAGGGAAAATCCTACAATGAGCAGTTCTTC

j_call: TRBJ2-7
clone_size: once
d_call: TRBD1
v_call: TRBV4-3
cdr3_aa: CASSRGTGGGYEQYF
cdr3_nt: TGCGCCAGCAGCCGAGGGACAGGGGGCGGCTACGAGCAGTACTTC

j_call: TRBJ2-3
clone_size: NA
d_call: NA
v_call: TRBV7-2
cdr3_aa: CASSLSGADTQYF
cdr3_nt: TGTGCCAGCAGCTTATCGGGAGCGGATACGCAGTATTTT

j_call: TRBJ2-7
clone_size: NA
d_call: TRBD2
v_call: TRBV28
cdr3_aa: CASRGTWTSGKDRLYEQYF
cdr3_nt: TGTGCCAGCAGAGGAACCTGGACTAGCGGGAAGGATAGACTTTACGAGCAGTACTTC

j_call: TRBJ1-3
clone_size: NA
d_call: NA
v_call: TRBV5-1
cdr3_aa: CASSTGDSGNTIYF
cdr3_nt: TGCGCCAGCAGCACCGGCGACTCTGGAAACACCATATATTTT

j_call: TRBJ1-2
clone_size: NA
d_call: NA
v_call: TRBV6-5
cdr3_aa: CASRSTAVYGYTF
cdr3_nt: TGTGCCAGCAGGAGTACAGCTGTCTATGGCTACACCTTC

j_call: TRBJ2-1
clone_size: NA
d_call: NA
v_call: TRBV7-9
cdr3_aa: CASSFYLDVDYNEQFF
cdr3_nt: TGTGCCAGCAGCTTCTATTTGGACGTCGACTACAATGAGCAGTTCTTC